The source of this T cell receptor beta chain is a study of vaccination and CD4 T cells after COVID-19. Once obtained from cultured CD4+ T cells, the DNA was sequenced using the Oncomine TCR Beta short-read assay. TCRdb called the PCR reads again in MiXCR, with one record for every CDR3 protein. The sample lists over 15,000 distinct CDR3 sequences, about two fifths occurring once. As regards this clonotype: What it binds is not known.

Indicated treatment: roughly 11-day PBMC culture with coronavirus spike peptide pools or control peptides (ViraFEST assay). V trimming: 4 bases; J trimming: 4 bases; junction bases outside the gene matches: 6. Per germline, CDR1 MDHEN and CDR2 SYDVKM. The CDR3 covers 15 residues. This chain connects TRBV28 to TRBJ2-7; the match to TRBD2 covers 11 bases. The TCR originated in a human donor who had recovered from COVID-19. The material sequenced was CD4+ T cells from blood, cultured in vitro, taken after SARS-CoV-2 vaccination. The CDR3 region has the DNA TGTGCCAGCAGTTCCCCAGCTAGCGGGAGGTACGAGCAGTACTTC. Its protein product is CASSSPASGRYEQYF.